This T cell receptor beta chain stems from a study of siplizumab effects on memory and regulatory T cells. Whole-study findings and limits: Naive T cells, seemingly more diverse than memory cells, seemed major alloresponse contributors. Naive or memory phenotype was unassignable for roughly 75-95% of proliferating CD4+ or CD8+ clones.

CDR1 SGHKS and CDR2 YYEKEE come from the germline V gene (reference sequence). This CDR3 comprises 15 residues. Trimming took 6 bases from V and 2 from J, leaving 17 bases between them. Notes on this clone: Its antigen remains unidentified.

Per sample, roughly 94,000 TCR templates underwent assay. Generated by immunoSEQ multiplex PCR, the TCRdb table keeps only in-frame clones and is missing some. This sample has approximately 110,000 clones, with more than 85% found just once. This receptor was obtained from a human donor in good health. What was sequenced was CD4+ T cells sorted from blood. The genes are TRBV5-5 and TRBJ1-2; tentatively, D is TRBD1 (5 bases). CDR3 sequence: CASIPTGTVNYGYTF. The CDR3 DNA reads as TGTGCCAGCATCCCAACCGGGACGGTAAACTATGGCTACACCTTC.